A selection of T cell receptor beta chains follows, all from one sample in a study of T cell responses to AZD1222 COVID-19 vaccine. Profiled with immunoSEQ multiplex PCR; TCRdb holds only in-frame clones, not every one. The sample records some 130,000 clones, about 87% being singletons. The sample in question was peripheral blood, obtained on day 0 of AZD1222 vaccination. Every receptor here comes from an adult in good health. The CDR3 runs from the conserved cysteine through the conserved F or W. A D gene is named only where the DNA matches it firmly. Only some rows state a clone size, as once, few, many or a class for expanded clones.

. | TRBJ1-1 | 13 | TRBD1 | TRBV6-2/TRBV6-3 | TGTGCCAGCAGCCAACAGGGGCGCTATGAAGCTTTCTTT | CASSQQGRYEAFF
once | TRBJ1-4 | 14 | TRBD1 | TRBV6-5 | TGTGCCAGCATTAGAGACAGGGACGACGAAAAACTGTTTTTT | CASIRDRDDEKLFF
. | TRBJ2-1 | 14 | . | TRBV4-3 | TGCGCCAGCAGCCAAGATTTTCGGGTTGGCGTGCAGTTCTTC | CASSQDFRVGVQFF
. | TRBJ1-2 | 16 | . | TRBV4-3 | TGCGCCAGCAGCCAAGGCCAGGGGCCCGCAAACTATGGCTACACCTTC | CASSQGQGPANYGYTF
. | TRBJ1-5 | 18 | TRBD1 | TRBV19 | TGTGCCAGTAGTACCCGGCGGACAGGGTTGGGTGGGAATCAGCCCCAGCATTTT | CASSTRRTGLGGNQPQHF
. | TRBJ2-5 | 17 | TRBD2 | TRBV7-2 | TGTGCCAGCAGCTTACACCCTGGGGGGGGAATCTGGGAGACCCAGTACTTC | CASSLHPGGGIWETQYF
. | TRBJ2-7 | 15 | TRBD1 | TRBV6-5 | TGTGCCAGCAGTTACTCGATACAGGGGGCCTCCGAGCAGTACTTC | CASSYSIQGASEQYF
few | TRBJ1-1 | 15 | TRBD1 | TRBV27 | TGTGCCAGCAGTTTTGGGACAGGGCTCAACACTGAAGCTTTCTTT | CASSFGTGLNTEAFF
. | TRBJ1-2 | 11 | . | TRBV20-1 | TGCAGTGCTCAGCCCGGGTATGGCTACACCTTC | CSAQPGYGYTF
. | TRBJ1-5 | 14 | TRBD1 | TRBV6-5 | TGTGCCAGCATCCCCGACAGGGTAGGACAGCCCCAGCATTTT | CASIPDRVGQPQHF
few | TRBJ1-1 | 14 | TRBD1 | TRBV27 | TGTGCCAGCAGTTTATCGTGGGACAGGAGTGAAGCTTTCTTT | CASSLSWDRSEAFF
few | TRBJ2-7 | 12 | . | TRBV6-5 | TGTGCCAGCAGTACCGGTTCCTACGAGCAGTACTTC | CASSTGSYEQYF
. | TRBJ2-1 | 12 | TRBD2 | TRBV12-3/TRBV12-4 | TGTGCCAGCAGTCGAGCGGGAAATGAGCAGTTCTTC | CASSRAGNEQFF
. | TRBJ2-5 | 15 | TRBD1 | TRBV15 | TGTGCCACCAGCAGAGAGGGGACAGGCCAAGAGACCCAGTACTTC | CATSREGTGQETQYF
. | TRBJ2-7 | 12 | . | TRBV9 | TGTGCCAGCAGCAGAGACGGCTACGAGCAGTACTTC | CASSRDGYEQYF
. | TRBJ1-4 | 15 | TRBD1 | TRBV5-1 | TGCGCCAGCAGCATGCGGACAGGGATGAATGAAAAACTGTTTTTT | CASSMRTGMNEKLFF
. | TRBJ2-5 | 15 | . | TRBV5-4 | TGTGCCAGCAGCTTGAAGGGGGGGAGGGAGGAGACCCAGTACTTC | CASSLKGGREETQYF
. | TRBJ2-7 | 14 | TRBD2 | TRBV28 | TGTGCCAGCAGCCCCAGCGGGAGGTCCTACGAGCAGTACTTC | CASSPSGRSYEQYF
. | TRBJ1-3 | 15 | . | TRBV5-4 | TGTGCCAGCAGCTTGGACACCAACTCTGGAAACACCATATATTTT | CASSLDTNSGNTIYF
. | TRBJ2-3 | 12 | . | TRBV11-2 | TGTGCCAGCAGCTTAGCATCAGATACGCAGTATTTT | CASSLASDTQYF
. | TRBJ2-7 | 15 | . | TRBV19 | TGTGCCAGTACCTCAGGGGGGGTAGGATCCTACGAGCAGTACTTC | CASTSGGVGSYEQYF
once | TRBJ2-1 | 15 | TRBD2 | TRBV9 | TGTGCCAGCAGCGTAGTCGGGAGGGGAATAAATGAGCAGTTCTTC | CASSVVGRGINEQFF
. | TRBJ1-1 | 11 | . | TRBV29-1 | TGCAGCGATGTGGTGGGGACTGAAGCTTTCTTT | CSDVVGTEAFF
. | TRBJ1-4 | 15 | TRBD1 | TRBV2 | TGTGCCAGCAGGGGACAGGGTTTGGTTTGGGAAAAACTGTTTTTT | CASRGQGLVWEKLFF
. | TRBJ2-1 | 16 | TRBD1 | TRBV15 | TGTGCCACCAGCAGAGAAACAGGGGGCATGTGGAATGAGCAGTTCTTC | CATSRETGGMWNEQFF
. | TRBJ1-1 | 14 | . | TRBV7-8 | TGTGCCAGCAGCTCTCTTCAGATGAACACTGAAGCTTTCTTT | CASSSLQMNTEAFF
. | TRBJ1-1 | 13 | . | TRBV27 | TGTGCCAGCAGTCCTAACGGGGGAACTGAAGCTTTCTTT | CASSPNGGTEAFF
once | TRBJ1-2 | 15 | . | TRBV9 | TGTGCCAGCAGCGTAGTGGAAGGGGTGGGCTATGGCTACACCTTC | CASSVVEGVGYGYTF
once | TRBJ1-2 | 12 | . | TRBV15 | TGTGCCTCAGGGGATTACAACTATGGCTACACCTTC | CASGDYNYGYTF
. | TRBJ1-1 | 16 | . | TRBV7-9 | TGTGCCAGCAGCCAGATTGGTGGGGTGGCGAACACTGAAGCTTTCTTT | CASSQIGGVANTEAFF
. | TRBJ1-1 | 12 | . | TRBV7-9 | TGTGCCAGCAGCTCACGGACAGTAGAAGCTTTCTTT | CASSSRTVEAFF
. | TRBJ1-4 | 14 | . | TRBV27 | TGTGCCAGCAGCTCACCGCGGTATAAAGAAAAACTGTTTTTT | CASSSPRYKEKLFF
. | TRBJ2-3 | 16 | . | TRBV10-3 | TGTGCCATCAGACACGACGAGGCAGGACGCACAGATACGCAGTATTTT | CAIRHDEAGRTDTQYF
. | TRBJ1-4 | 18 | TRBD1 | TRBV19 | TGTGCCAGTAGTATTCCGGGACAGGGACACGGAAAGAATGAAAAACTGTTTTTT | CASSIPGQGHGKNEKLFF
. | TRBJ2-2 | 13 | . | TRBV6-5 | TGTGCCAGCCAAGCGGGGAACACCGGGGAGCTGTTTTTT | CASQAGNTGELFF
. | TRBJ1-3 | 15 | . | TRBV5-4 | TGTGCCAGCAGCTCGGGGCGCTACTCTGGAAACACCATATATTTT | CASSSGRYSGNTIYF
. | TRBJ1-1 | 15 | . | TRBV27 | TGTGCCAGCCAAAATTACGGAGGGGGAAGCACTGAAGCTTTCTTT | CASQNYGGGSTEAFF
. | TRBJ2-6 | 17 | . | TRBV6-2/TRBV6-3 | TGTGCCAGCAGTTACTCACAGGGTTTGGGTGGGGCCAACGTCCTGACTTTC | CASSYSQGLGGANVLTF
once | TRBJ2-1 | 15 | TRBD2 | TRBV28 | TGTGCCAGCACTCTCGGGACTAGCGGGGCCGATGAGCAGTTCTTC | CASTLGTSGADEQFF
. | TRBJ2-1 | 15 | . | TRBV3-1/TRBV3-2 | TGTGCCAGCAGCCAAGGGCCGGGGTCGGACAATGAGCAGTTCTTC | CASSQGPGSDNEQFF
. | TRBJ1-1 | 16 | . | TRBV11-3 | TGTGCCAGCAGCTTAGTTTCATGGGGGCCGGGCACTGAAGCTTTCTTT | CASSLVSWGPGTEAFF